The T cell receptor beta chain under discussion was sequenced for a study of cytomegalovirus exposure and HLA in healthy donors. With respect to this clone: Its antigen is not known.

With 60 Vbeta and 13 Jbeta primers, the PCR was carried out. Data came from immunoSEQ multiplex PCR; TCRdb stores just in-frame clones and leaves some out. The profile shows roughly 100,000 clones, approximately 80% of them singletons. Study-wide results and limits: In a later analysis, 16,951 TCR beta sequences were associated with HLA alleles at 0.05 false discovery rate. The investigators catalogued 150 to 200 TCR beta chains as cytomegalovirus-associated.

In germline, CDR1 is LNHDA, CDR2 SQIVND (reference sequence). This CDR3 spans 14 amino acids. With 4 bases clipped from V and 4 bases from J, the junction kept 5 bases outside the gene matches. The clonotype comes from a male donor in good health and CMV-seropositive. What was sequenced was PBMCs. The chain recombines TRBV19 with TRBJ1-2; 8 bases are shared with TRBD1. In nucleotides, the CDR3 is TGTGCCAGTAGTAACAGGGGGGGACCCTATGGCTACACCTTC. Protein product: CASSNRGGPYGYTF.